The 8 T cell receptor beta chains in this list originate from one sample, sequenced in a study of T cell changes during pregnancy in multiple sclerosis. Generated by immunoSEQ multiplex PCR, the TCRdb table keeps only in-frame clones and is missing some. The sample shows roughly 57,000 clones, around 93% of them seen only once. The specimen was CD4+ T cells from peripheral blood mononuclear cells, collected after pregnancy. All receptors come from a female donor with multiple sclerosis, enrolled in a pregnancy study.

This rearrangement joins TRBV5-4 to TRBJ2-3; D perhaps matches TRBD2 (7 bases). Germline V gene data show CDR1 as SGHNT and CDR2 as YYREEE (reference sequence). The CDR3 extends over 15 amino acids. V was pared by 1 base and J by 2 bases, with 11 bases between. The CDR3 loop reads CASSLTGGYTDTQYF. As DNA, the CDR3 is TGTGCCAGCAGCTTGACGGGGGGCTACACAGATACGCAGTATTTT.

The rearrangement joins TRBV30 to TRBJ1-2; TRBD1 matches 8 bases. The CDR3 length is 13 residues. V trimming: 8 bases; J trimming: 0 bases; junction bases outside the gene matches: 5. CDR1 is GTSNPN, CDR2 SVGIG, per germline (reference sequence). CDR3 nucleotide sequence: TGTGCCACCGAGACAGGGGCTAACTATGGCTACACCTTC. Its translation: CATETGANYGYTF. The full variable domain, with the rest looked up from reference TRBV30 and TRBJ1-2, is SQTIHQWPATLVQPVGSPLSLECTVEGTSNPNLYWYRQAAGRGLQLLFYSVGIGQISSEVPQNLSASRPQDRQFILSSKKLLLSDSGFYLCATETGANYGYTFGSGTRLTVV.

The chain has TRBV7-2 and TRBJ1-1; D call uncertain. The CDR3 length is 18 residues. CDR1 and CDR2 from the germline V gene are SGHTA and FQGNSA. Trimming removed 5 bases from V and 1 base from J, with 23 bases in between. CDR3 DNA: TGTGCCAGCAGCCGTTCCGGAGGGCTACAAATGAAGAACACTGAAGCTTTCTTT. Translation: CASSRSGGLQMKNTEAFF.

The rearrangement uses TRBV9 and TRBJ2-2; 9 nucleotides line up with TRBD1. Germline-derived CDR1 and CDR2 are SGDLS and YYNGEE. V lost 3 bases, J lost 6 bases, and 12 bases stayed unmatched. The CDR3 has 17 amino acids. The CDR3 DNA reads as TGTGCCAGCAGCGCGGGACAGGGATGGGCATCGGCCGGGGAGCTGTTTTTT. It yields the protein CASSAGQGWASAGELFF.

The chain is built from TRBV7-2 and TRBJ1-1; D is unclear. The germline gives CDR1 SGHTA, CDR2 FQGNSA. Trimming left V 3 bases short and J 1 base short, with 6 bases between. The CDR3 extends over 13 amino acids. The CDR3 loop is CASSFKRNTEAFF. Written as DNA, the CDR3 is TGTGCCAGCAGCTTTAAGAGGAACACTGAAGCTTTCTTT. Looking up the rest from reference TRBV7-2 and TRBJ1-1 gives the full variable domain: GAGVSQSPSNKVTEKGKDVELRCDPISGHTALYWYRQSLGQGLEFLIYFQGNSAPDKSGLPSDRFSAERTGGSVSTLTIQRTQQEDSAVYLCASSFKRNTEAFFGQGTRLTVV.

As concerns this clone: Other DNA variants within this sample encode the same CDR3. The chain carries TRBV2 and TRBJ1-1; D unresolved. The V end was cut by 4 bases, the J end by 1 base, with 4 bases between. From germline, CDR1 is SNHLY and CDR2 FYNNEI. The CDR3 covers 12 residues. CDR3 loop: CASSAGNTEAFF. The CDR3 DNA is TGTGCCAGCAGTGCAGGGAACACTGAAGCTTTCTTT.

The CDR3 DNA follows: TGTGCCAGCAGCAAAGGTATGGACAGGGGTTTACATGGCTACACCTTC. As protein: CASSKGMDRGLHGYTF. The chain links TRBV21-1 to TRBJ1-2; the D call of TRBD1 is as the table states it, not checked on the DNA. TRBV21-1 is a pseudogene locus. This CDR3 has 16 amino acids.

This rearrangement joins TRBV19 to TRBJ1-6, with D maybe TRBD1 (6 bases). This CDR3 is 14 amino acids long. Trimming took off 2 bases at V and 9 bases at J, with 11 bases between the two ends. Germline CDR1 is LNHDA and CDR2 is SQIVND (reference sequence). The CDR3 DNA sequence: TGTGCCAGTAGTATACGAGGGGGACCTTCACCCCTCCACTTT. It encodes CASSIRGGPSPLHF.